This entry features one T cell receptor (beta chain) sequence. Its target antigen remains unknown. Base qualities are not recorded, but no much larger clone differs from it by a single base. TCRbeta CDR3 regions were amplified from genomic DNA by means of the immunoSEQ Assay, a bias-controlled multiplex PCR. On the authors' methods: The number of nucleated cells in each sample was estimated by amplification of reference gene primers within the assay. To quantify the absolute abundance of each unique TCRbeta CDR3 rearrangement, sequence reads were collapsed and filtered. For each sample, productive Simpson clonality was calculated as the square root of Simpson's diversity index over productive rearrangements. In TCRdb, the immuneACCESS table is reduced to in-frame sequences with V and J assigned. These tables do not hold every clone; where another copy was compared, an unresolved V gene accounts for under half, and the others remain unexplained. V, J and clone size are those of that table, while D and trimming were read from the DNA. For this sample there are about 120,000 clones; about 83% appear just once. 3% to 5% of the sample is taken by the ten largest.

The data were taken from a study of blood T cell repertoires in COVID-19 (dated by TCRdb to the early 2020s). General notes on the study: Samples from collaborators originated in the United States, Italy and Spain and spanned both the acute and convalescent phases of COVID-19. The prospective study material was composed of cDNA or gDNA derived from T cells, B-cell-depleted T cells, or PBMCs. Deeply sampled blood TCRbeta repertoires from subjects exposed to, actively infected with, or recovered from COVID-19 were included in the dataset. A freely available public database, intended as a resource for researchers studying the immune response to SARS-CoV-2, is where the repertoires were released. Samples came from the ongoing ImmuneRACE study (first 160 participants) plus 1,254 subjects from 6 global collaborators. Nearly every sample came with metadata listing a de-identified subject ID, COVID-19 status, age in years and sex. Where available, HLA class I and class II types were obtained from metadata supplied by the sample provider rather than from assay-based typing.

V is cut by 0 bases and J by 0 bases, and the space between the germline ends is 6 bases. The CDR3 contains 15 residues, cysteine and phenylalanine counted. CDR3 DNA only is kept here, 45 bases in frame from base 1. As encoded in the germline V gene, CDR1 is MGHRA while CDR2 is YSYEKL. Results the study describes overall, beyond this receptor: How much clinical and demographic metadata was included differed by source and by participant, and the metadata was provided uncurated.

Whole blood was collected in K2EDTA tubes by collaborating institutions according to the institutions' own protocols. For TCRbeta analysis, collaborators shipped samples as frozen whole blood, isolated PBMCs, or DNA extracted from either of those sample types. This receptor was obtained from a man between 60 and 70 years old with acute or convalescent COVID-19. Sequenced sample: peripheral blood. This receptor chain uses TRBV4-1 and TRBJ1-3; the D segment cannot be called with confidence. The base sequence is TGCGCCAGCAGCCAAGAGACGGGCTCTGGAAACACCATATATTTT. This yields the protein CASSQETGSGNTIYF.